The 25 T cell receptor beta chains presented below share a single source sample, sequenced in a study of T cell repertoires in cytomegalovirus infection. TCRdb reprocessed the reads with MiXCR, giving one entry per CDR3 protein. This sample yields some 350,000 distinct CDR3 sequences, of which 15% to 20% are seen a single time; less than 9.5% belongs to the top ten. Sequenced sample: PBMCs. The receptor source for this set is a human donor in good health (CMV status not recorded). Some clones in this sample may be carry-over from other donors' samples.

The genes are TRBV12-3 or TRBV12-4 and TRBJ1-5; possible D gene TRBD1, 6 bases. CDR3 length: 15 amino acids. V was trimmed by 6 bases and J by 3 bases, leaving 15 bases between them. CDR3: CASSTHRASNQPQHF. For the CDR3, the DNA is TGTGCCAGCAGCACGCACAGGGCTTCCAATCAGCCCCAGCATTTT.

This clonotype was picked up many times. V usage is TRBV7-3 and J usage is TRBJ2-1; 11 nucleotides line up with TRBD2. Trimming at V came to 2 bases and at J to 6 bases, leaving 3 bases not matched to a gene. This CDR3 region has 15 residues. Germline CDR1 SGHTA, CDR2 FQGTGA. For the CDR3, the DNA is TGTGCCAGCAGCTTAGTGACTAGCGGGACCAATGAGCAGTTCTTC. This codes for CASSLVTSGTNEQFF.

In this sample, this clonotype turned up a few times. The genes are TRBV29-1 and TRBJ2-7; 7 positions agree with TRBD1. This CDR3 region has 13 residues. With V trimmed by 7 bases and J by 5 bases, 11 bases remained unmatched. Germline assignment: CDR1 SQVTM and CDR2 ANQGSEA. The CDR3 DNA sequence: TGCAGCGGGGGCTCCCAGGGGGATAACGAGCAGTACTTC. Its protein product is CSGGSQGDNEQYF.

This clonotype was seen at least ten times. The chain employs TRBV7-9 and TRBJ2-5; 7 nucleotides match TRBD2. This CDR3 has 13 amino acids. V lost 5 bases, J lost 4 bases, and 4 bases stayed unmatched. Germline values: CDR1 SEHNR, CDR2 FQNEAQ (reference sequence). The CDR3 loop is CASSEGRGETQYF. The CDR3 DNA reads TGTGCCAGCAGCGAGGGGAGGGGAGAGACCCAGTACTTC. The whole variable domain, remainder taken from reference TRBV7-9 and TRBJ2-5, is DTGVSQNPRHKITKRGQNVTFRCDPISEHNRLYWYRQTLGQGPEFLTYFQNEAQLEKSRLLSDRFSAERPKGSFSTLEIQRTEQGDSAMYLCASSEGRGETQYFGPGTRLLVL.

V is TRBV12-3 or TRBV12-4 and J is TRBJ1-1, with 8 bases that match TRBD1. The CDR3 consists of 15 residues. The ends lost 4 bases at V and 6 bases at J; junction bases unmatched: 10. This chain's CDR3 is CASSSQTGAKPEAFF. Here the CDR3 DNA reads TGTGCCAGCAGTTCTCAGACAGGGGCTAAGCCTGAAGCTTTCTTT.

This clonotype appeared many times. J is TRBJ1-3 and V is TRBV10-3, with D possibly matching TRBD1 (6 bases). The germline CDR1 and CDR2 sequences are ENHRY and SYGVKD. The V and J ends lost 5 bases and 0 bases respectively, with 14 bases between them. This CDR3 comprises 16 residues. The CDR3 DNA sequence: TGTGCCATCAGTCCTATCCGGGACACCTCTGGAAACACCATATATTTT. Protein sequence: CAISPIRDTSGNTIYF.

There are a few counts of this clonotype. The rearrangement links TRBV20-1 to TRBJ2-3; D may be TRBD1 or TRBD2 (5 bases each). Germline lookup yields CDR1 DFQATT and CDR2 SNEGSKA (reference sequence). V was pared by 2 bases and J by 4 bases, with 16 bases between. This CDR3 is 15 amino acids long. The CDR3 loop is CSARSGAGWADTQYF. CDR3 coding DNA: TGCAGTGCTAGATCCGGGGCAGGCTGGGCAGATACGCAGTATTTT.

A note on this clonotype: One end of the junction varies from germline; a read error may be responsible. The chain combines TRBV5-3 with TRBJ1-2; tentatively, D is TRBD1 (5 bases). TRBV5-3 falls under the ORF class, with uncertain function. The CDR3 has 13 amino acids. The chain's CDR3 is CASSLRGGMGYTF. The CDR3 DNA is TGTGCCAGCAGCTTGCGGGGGGGAATGGGCTACACCTTC.

The chain recombines TRBV12-3 or TRBV12-4 with TRBJ1-2; possibly TRBD1 for D (6 bases). V was cut by 2 bases and J by 6 bases, with 13 bases left in between. There are 14 residues in the CDR3. The CDR3 DNA follows: TGTGCCAGCAGTTTAACCCCAGGGGTAGATGGCTACACCTTC. This translates into CASSLTPGVDGYTF.

Concerning this clonotype: A read error may explain this, as a much larger clone is one base away. The chain has TRBV7-2 and TRBJ2-7; D uncertain. Germline lookup yields CDR1 SGHTA and CDR2 FQGNSA. The CDR3 is 13 residues long. The CDR3 is CVSSLEASREQYF. CDR3 coding DNA: TGTGTCAGCAGCTTAGAAGCTAGTCGCGAGCAGTACTTC.

Of note for this clonotype: A single base separates this from a much larger clone, so it may be a read error. This chain links TRBV28 with TRBJ2-3; no reliable D call. CDR1 is MDHEN, CDR2 SYDVKM, per germline. CDR3 size: 13 residues. The CDR3 region is CTSSPFYTDTQYF. DNA for the CDR3: TGTACCAGCAGTCCGTTTTACACAGATACGCAGTATTTT. The whole variable domain, remainder taken from reference TRBV28 and TRBJ2-3, is DVKVTQSSRYLVKRTGEKVFLECVQDMDHENMFWYRQDPGLGLRLIYFSYDVKMKEKGDIPEGYSVSREKKERFSLILESASTNQTSMYLCTSSPFYTDTQYFGPGTRLTVL.

This clonotype was seen many times. The rearrangement links TRBV7-6 to TRBJ1-4, with TRBD1 matching over 7 bases. From germline, CDR1 is SGHVS and CDR2 FNYEAQ. This CDR3 contains 13 residues. The V and J ends lost 6 bases and 7 bases, in that order; junction bases with no gene match: 5. CDR3 amino acids: CASRGQYGEKLFF. The DNA of the CDR3 is TGTGCCAGCAGGGGACAGTATGGTGAAAAACTGTTTTTT.

This clonotype was counted ten times or more. The chain couples TRBV6-6 to TRBJ2-3; D call uncertain. Trimming stripped 0 bases from V and 5 bases from J, with 12 bases between. This CDR3 region has 15 residues. Germline CDR1 and CDR2: MNHNY and SVGAGI (reference sequence). CDR3 coding DNA: TGTGCCAGCAGTTACTCGACGGCCAGTGTAGATACGCAGTATTTT. Its protein is CASSYSTASVDTQYF.

This clonotype was seen a few times. This sequence joins TRBV20-1 and TRBJ1-1, with D hard to call. Germline CDR1 is DFQATT and CDR2 is SNEGSKA (reference sequence). Trimming removed 2 bases at V and 0 bases at J, with 7 bases between. This CDR3 is 13 amino acids long. The CDR3 protein is CSARSILNTEAFF. For the CDR3, the DNA is TGCAGTGCTAGATCGATCCTGAACACTGAAGCTTTCTTT.

The J gene is TRBJ2-5, the V gene TRBV20-1, with D possibly TRBD1 on 6 matching bases. CDR1 and CDR2 from the germline V gene are DFQATT and SNEGSKA (reference sequence). The CDR3 runs 13 residues. The V gene lost 7 bases and the J gene lost 0 bases, with 12 bases spanning the gap. CDR3 sequence: CSEIHRDQETQYF. The CDR3 DNA reads as TGCAGTGAAATCCACAGGGACCAAGAGACCCAGTACTTC.

This clonotype was detected only a few times. The chain has TRBV5-4 and TRBJ2-7; the D gene could be TRBD1 or TRBD2 (5 bases each). The germline gives CDR1 SGHNT, CDR2 YYREEE (reference sequence). V was clipped by 1 base and J by 5 bases, with 16 bases between them. The CDR3 has 15 residues. The CDR3 sequence is CASSLFFEGTHEQYF. The CDR3 bases are TGTGCCAGCAGCTTGTTTTTTGAGGGGACCCACGAGCAGTACTTC.

This clonotype occurred many times. V usage is TRBV7-2 and J usage is TRBJ2-6; a weak D match, TRBD1 (5 bases). CDR3 size: 17 residues. V dropped 8 bases and J dropped 0 bases, with 17 bases sitting between them. Germline V gives CDR1 SGHTA, CDR2 FQGNSA. CDR3 sequence: CASAKSQTVSGANVLTF. The CDR3 DNA reads TGTGCCAGCGCGAAGAGCCAGACAGTCTCTGGGGCCAACGTCCTGACTTTC.

The genes are TRBV28 and TRBJ2-7; D ambiguous. The CDR3 extends over 13 amino acids. Germline lookup yields CDR1 MDHEN and CDR2 SYDVKM. Trimming removed 11 bases from V and 0 bases from J, with 14 bases in between. CDR3 amino acids: CAVYSRSSYEQYF. DNA for the CDR3: TGTGCCGTATACAGTAGGAGCTCCTACGAGCAGTACTTC. The whole variable domain, remainder taken from reference TRBV28 and TRBJ2-7, is DVKVTQSSRYLVKRTGEKVFLECVQDMDHENMFWYRQDPGLGLRLIYFSYDVKMKEKGDIPEGYSVSREKKERFSLILESASTNQTSMYLCAVYSRSSYEQYFGPGTRLTVT.

The genes are TRBV2 and TRBJ1-2; D is ambiguous. Germline loops: CDR1 SNHLY, CDR2 FYNNEI. With 2 bases removed from V and 1 base from J, the gap between germline ends came to 5 bases. CDR3 size: 13 residues. CDR3 bases: TGTGCCAGCAGTGAACGGCTTAACTATGGCTACACCTTC. This codes for CASSERLNYGYTF.

This sequence joins TRBV2 and TRBJ1-4; 9 bases are a match to TRBD1. The CDR3 is made up of 16 amino acids. Germline V gene data show CDR1 as SNHLY and CDR2 as FYNNEI. V dropped 6 bases and J dropped 8; count of bases not matched to a gene: 13. CDR3 coding DNA: TGTGCCAGCAGCCCCCCGACGGGACAGGGTCGGGAAAAACTGTTTTTT. Translated: CASSPPTGQGREKLFF. Using reference TRBV2 and TRBJ1-4 for the parts outside the CDR3, the full variable domain is EPEVTQTPSHQVTQMGQEVILRCVPISNHLYFYWYRQILGQKVEFLVSFYNNEISEKSEIFDDQFSVERPDGSNFTLKIRSTKLEDSAMYFCASSPPTGQGREKLFFGSGTQLSVL.

This clonotype was observed a handful of times. The chain joins TRBV27 to TRBJ2-7, with D possibly being TRBD2 (7 bases). CDR1 MNHEY and CDR2 SMNVEV come from the germline V gene (reference sequence). This CDR3 region has 14 residues. V gave up 3 bases and J gave up 3 bases, with 12 bases separating them. DNA of the CDR3: TGTGCCAGCAGTTTCGGGGGGCCCATCTACGAGCAGTACTTC. Its protein is CASSFGGPIYEQYF.

This clonotype showed up many times. The chain has TRBV7-2 and TRBJ1-5, with 8 bases identical to TRBD1. Germline V gives CDR1 SGHTA, CDR2 FQGNSA. The trim removed 4 bases at V and 0 bases at J, leaving 11 bases unmatched. The CDR3 has 18 amino acids. The CDR3 nucleotides read TGTGCCAGCAGCTCGCCTGTATGGGGACAGGATAGCAATCAGCCCCAGCATTTT. Its translation: CASSSPVWGQDSNQPQHF.

The CDR3 bases are TGTGCCAGCAGTTTAGAAGGGTTAGAGCAGTTCTTC. This gives the protein CASSLEGLEQFF. The V gene is TRBV12-3 or TRBV12-4, the J gene TRBJ2-1; no clear D. The CDR3 is made up of 12 amino acids. The V end was cut by 1 base, the J end by 10 bases, with 8 bases between.

CDR3 region: CSARSRGLATDTQYF. For the CDR3, the DNA is TGCAGTGCTAGAAGTCGGGGACTAGCGACAGATACGCAGTATTTT. The chain links TRBV20-1 to TRBJ2-3; 10 bases are a match to TRBD2. Germline assignment: CDR1 DFQATT and CDR2 SNEGSKA (reference sequence). V dropped 2 bases and J dropped 3; count of bases not matched to a gene: 5. This CDR3 has 15 amino acids.

This clonotype was found a few times. This chain uses TRBV7-9 with TRBJ1-2; D is unclear. V lost 2 bases, J lost 4 bases, and 17 bases lay in between. The CDR3 contains 16 residues. CDR1 and CDR2 from the germline V gene are SEHNR and FQNEAQ (reference sequence). In DNA, the CDR3 is TGTGCCAGCAGCTTACTAGGCTCGGGATTGTTCTATGGCTACACCTTC. It encodes CASSLLGSGLFYGYTF.